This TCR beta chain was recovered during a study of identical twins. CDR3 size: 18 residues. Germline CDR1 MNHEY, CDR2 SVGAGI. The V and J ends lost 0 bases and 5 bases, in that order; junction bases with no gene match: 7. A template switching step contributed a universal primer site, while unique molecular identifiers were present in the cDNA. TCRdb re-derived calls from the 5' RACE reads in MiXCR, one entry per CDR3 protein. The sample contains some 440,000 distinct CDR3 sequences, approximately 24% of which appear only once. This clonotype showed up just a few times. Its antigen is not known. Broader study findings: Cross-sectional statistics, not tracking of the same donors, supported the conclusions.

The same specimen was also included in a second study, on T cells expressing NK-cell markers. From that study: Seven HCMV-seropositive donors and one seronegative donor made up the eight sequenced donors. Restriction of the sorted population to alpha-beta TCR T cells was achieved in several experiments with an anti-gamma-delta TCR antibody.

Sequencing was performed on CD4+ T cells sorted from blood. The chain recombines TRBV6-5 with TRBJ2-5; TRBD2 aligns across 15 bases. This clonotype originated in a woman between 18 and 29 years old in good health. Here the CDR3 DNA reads TGTGCCAGCAGTTACTCCCTTAGGACTAGCGGGAGGGGTGAGACCCAGTACTTC. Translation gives CASSYSLRTSGRGETQYF.